This TCR beta chain was identified in a study of T cells in localized non-small cell lung cancer. Findings of the study overall: Analysis by sequencing included only one tumor region, so heterogeneity remains possible. Uninvolved adjacent lung had higher T cell clonality than tumor and all other tissues.

This clone was observed once. Its antigen is not known. Germline CDR1 SGHTA, CDR2 FQGNSA. V lost 3 bases and J 6 bases, leaving 15 bases between the germline ends. CDR3 length: 15 amino acids. Clones were sequenced by immunoSEQ multiplex PCR, and TCRdb holds only the in-frame ones, with some missing. This table has around 28,000 clones, roughly nine tenths appearing once. The sequences come from peripheral blood, collected before any cancer treatment. The TCR sequence derives from a female donor older than 55 with stage I lung adenocarcinoma. The chain combines TRBV7-2 with TRBJ2-4; a weak D match, TRBD2 (6 bases). CDR3 DNA sequence: TGTGCCAGCAGCTTTGGCGGGATGGGAGGAAACATTCAGTACTTC. It specifies CASSFGGMGGNIQYF.